These T cell receptor beta chains were read from a single sample in a study of blood T cell repertoires in COVID-19. Profiled with immunoSEQ multiplex PCR; TCRdb holds only in-frame clones, not every one. The data contain approximately 90,000 clones, 80% of them singletons. The sequenced sample was peripheral blood. The receptors originated from a woman of 80 years or more with acute or convalescent COVID-19. The CDR3 runs from the conserved cysteine through the conserved F or W. D genes are given only for firm matches. Size values are once, few and many counts, or a class for expanded clones, and some rows have none.

clone_size	j_call	v_call	d_call	cdr3_aa	cdr3_nt
.	TRBJ1-1	TRBV30	.	CAWSRRGAQGAFF	TGTGCCTGGAGTAGGCGGGGGGCTCAGGGAGCTTTCTTT
.	TRBJ1-2	TRBV6-5	TRBD1	CASSQSTGGIYGYTF	TGTGCCAGCAGTCAATCCACAGGGGGCATCTATGGCTACACCTTC
once	TRBJ1-1	TRBV19	TRBD1	CASSPREGAGGAFF	TGTGCCAGTAGTCCCCGGGAGGGGGCGGGGGGGGCTTTCTTT
.	TRBJ1-3	TRBV19	.	CASSADFLNSGNTIYF	TGTGCCAGTAGTGCGGACTTCCTCAACTCTGGAAACACCATATATTTT
.	TRBJ2-7	TRBV6-2/TRBV6-3	TRBD2	CASSYRTSGATYEQYF	TGTGCCAGCAGTTACCGGACTAGCGGGGCCACCTACGAGCAGTACTTC
.	TRBJ1-2	TRBV3-1/TRBV3-2	.	CASSQGETANYGYTF	TGTGCCAGCAGCCAAGGTGAGACAGCTAACTATGGCTACACCTTC
.	TRBJ2-5	TRBV9	TRBD2	CASSPTGVLAGRETQYF	TGTGCCAGCAGCCCGACGGGGGTACTAGCGGGAAGAGAGACCCAGTACTTC
.	TRBJ2-1	TRBV19	TRBD2	CASSNLAGASYNEQFF	TGTGCCAGTTCCAACCTAGCGGGAGCCTCCTACAATGAGCAGTTCTTC
.	TRBJ2-5	TRBV7-9	.	CASSHWGTEGGETQYF	TGTGCCAGCAGCCATTGGGGTACGGAGGGCGGAGAGACCCAGTACTTC
.	TRBJ1-5	TRBV19	TRBD1	CASSATRDRVNQPQHF	TGTGCCAGTAGTGCTACCCGGGACAGGGTTAATCAGCCCCAGCATTTT
.	TRBJ2-3	TRBV19	TRBD1	CAAPEDKSGRKPGTENPHDTQYF	TGTGCCGCGCCCGAAGATAAAAGCGGAAGAAAGCCCGGGACAGAAAACCCACATGATACGCAGTATTTT
.	TRBJ2-5	TRBV5-5	.	CASSRRGGERETQYF	TGTGCCAGCAGCCGGAGGGGCGGGGAGCGAGAGACCCAGTACTTC
.	TRBJ2-7	TRBV19	TRBD2	CASSMTSGSIYEQYF	TGTGCCAGTAGTATGACTAGCGGGTCAATCTACGAGCAGTACTTC
.	TRBJ2-3	TRBV18	TRBD2	CASSPPLAGQDTQYF	TGTGCCAGCTCACCACCACTAGCGGGCCAAGATACGCAGTATTTT
.	TRBJ2-1	TRBV6-4	TRBD2	CASRTLAASNEQFF	TGTGCCAGCAGGACACTAGCGGCCAGCAATGAGCAGTTCTTC
.	TRBJ2-7	TRBV7-7	TRBD1	CASSLRTGGFYEQYF	TGTGCCAGCAGCTTACGGACAGGGGGCTTCTACGAGCAGTACTTC
once	TRBJ1-5	TRBV27	TRBD1	CASRSGTGGAWAQPQHF	TGTGCCAGCAGATCCGGGACAGGGGGCGCATGGGCCCAGCCCCAGCATTTT
.	TRBJ2-1	TRBV14	.	CASSQEESSYNEQFF	TGTGCCAGCAGCCAAGAAGAGAGCTCCTACAATGAGCAGTTCTTC
.	TRBJ2-5	TRBV6-1	.	CASSEQSGSLETQYF	TGTGCCAGCAGTGAACAAAGCGGTTCTCTTGAGACCCAGTACTTC
.	TRBJ1-4	TRBV15	.	CATSRDRPGQRFWGANEKLFF	TGTGCCACCAGCAGAGATCGCCCAGGACAGCGCTTTTGGGGAGCTAATGAAAAACTGTTTTTT
.	TRBJ1-5	TRBV2	.	CASSDLRTEKKPQHF	TGTGCCAGCAGTGATCTCCGGACAGAAAAGAAGCCCCAGCATTTT
once	TRBJ1-6	TRBV7-9	.	CASSLVASGNSPLHF	TGTGCCAGCAGCTTAGTTGCCAGTGGTAATTCACCCCTCCACTTT
.	TRBJ1-6	TRBV19	TRBD1	CASSIDLDRDSPLHF	TGTGCCAGTAGTATAGATTTGGACAGGGACTCACCCCTCCACTTT
.	TRBJ2-3	TRBV15	TRBD1	CATSRDRGPDTQYF	TGTGCCACCAGCAGGGACAGGGGGCCAGATACGCAGTATTTT
.	TRBJ2-1	TRBV15	.	CATSRDLLNEQFF	TGTGCCACCAGCAGAGATTTGTTAAATGAGCAGTTCTTC
.	TRBJ1-3	TRBV18	.	CASSQDVLGAANTIYF	TGTGCCAGCTCACAAGACGTTTTGGGGGCCGCAAACACCATATATTTT
.	TRBJ2-3	TRBV3-1/TRBV3-2	.	CASSQLTDTQYF	TGTGCCAGCAGCCAACTCACAGATACGCAGTATTTT
few	TRBJ1-2	TRBV2	.	CARATARGLGYTF	TGTGCCAGAGCGACGGCGCGAGGCCTGGGCTACACCTTC
few	TRBJ1-1	TRBV29-1	TRBD1	CSVESDRGYTEAFF	TGCAGCGTTGAGTCGGACAGGGGGTACACTGAAGCTTTCTTT
.	TRBJ2-2	TRBV5-1	TRBD1	CASSLKTGTNTGELFF	TGCGCCAGCAGCTTAAAGACAGGGACGAACACCGGGGAGCTGTTTTTT
.	TRBJ2-3	TRBV11-1	.	CASSPRTGMSTDTQYF	TGTGCCAGCAGCCCCCGGACGGGGATGAGCACAGATACGCAGTATTTT
few	TRBJ2-7	TRBV7-2	.	CASSARLLYEQYF	TGTGCCAGCAGCGCCCGACTACTCTACGAGCAGTACTTC
.	TRBJ1-6	TRBV18	.	CASSPVTGADSPLHF	TGTGCCAGCTCACCAGTAACTGGGGCGGATTCACCCCTCCACTTT
.	TRBJ2-6	TRBV7-2	.	CASSGSGANVLTF	TGTGCCAGCTCCGGTTCTGGGGCCAACGTCCTGACTTTC
.	TRBJ2-3	TRBV29-1	.	CSVVAVSSTDTQYF	TGCAGCGTTGTGGCGGTGTCTAGCACAGATACGCAGTATTTT
.	TRBJ2-7	TRBV12-5	.	CASGLSPSRRYEQYF	TGTGCTAGTGGTTTGTCACCTAGCCGAAGGTACGAGCAGTACTTC
.	TRBJ1-4	TRBV15	.	CATSRDQQGGKLFF	TGTGCCACCAGCAGAGACCAACAGGGAGGGAAACTGTTTTTT
once	TRBJ2-3	TRBV29-1	.	CSVVRASVSRDTQYF	TGCAGCGTTGTCAGGGCATCCGTGTCGCGAGATACGCAGTATTTT
once	TRBJ2-7	TRBV15	.	CATSRDGGPYEQYF	TGTGCCACCAGCAGAGACGGAGGCCCCTACGAGCAGTACTTC
.	TRBJ2-1	TRBV24-1	TRBD2	CATSDRTSGYNEQFF	TGTGCCACCAGTGACCGGACTAGCGGGTACAATGAGCAGTTCTTC
.	TRBJ1-2	TRBV4-1	.	CASSQVWTDDYGYTF	TGCGCCAGCAGCCAAGTTTGGACTGATGACTATGGCTACACCTTC
.	TRBJ1-1	TRBV4-2	TRBD1	CASSQGYRGRTEAFF	TGTGCCAGCAGCCAAGGTTACAGGGGGCGAACTGAAGCTTTCTTT
once	TRBJ1-2	TRBV2	.	CASSEGLFTYGYTF	TGTGCCAGCAGTGAAGGTCTCTTTACTTATGGCTACACCTTC